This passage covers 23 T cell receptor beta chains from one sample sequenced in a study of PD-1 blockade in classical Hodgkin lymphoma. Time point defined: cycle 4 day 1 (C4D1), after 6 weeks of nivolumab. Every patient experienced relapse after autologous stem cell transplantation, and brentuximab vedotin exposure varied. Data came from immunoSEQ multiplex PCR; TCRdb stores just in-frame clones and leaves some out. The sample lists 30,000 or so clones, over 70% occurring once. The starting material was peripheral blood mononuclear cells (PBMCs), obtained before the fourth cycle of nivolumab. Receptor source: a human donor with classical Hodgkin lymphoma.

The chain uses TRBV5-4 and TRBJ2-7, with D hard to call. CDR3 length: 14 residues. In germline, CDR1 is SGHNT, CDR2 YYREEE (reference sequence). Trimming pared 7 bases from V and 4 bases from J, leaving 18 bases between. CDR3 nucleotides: TGTGCCAGCGCTCATTCCACAGCCCCTTACGAGCAGTACTTC. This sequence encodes CASAHSTAPYEQYF.

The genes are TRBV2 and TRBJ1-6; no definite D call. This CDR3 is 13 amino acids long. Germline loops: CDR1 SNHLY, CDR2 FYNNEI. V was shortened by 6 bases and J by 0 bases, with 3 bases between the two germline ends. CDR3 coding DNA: TGTGCCAGCAGGAGCTCCTATAATTCACCCCTCCACTTT. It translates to CASRSSYNSPLHF.

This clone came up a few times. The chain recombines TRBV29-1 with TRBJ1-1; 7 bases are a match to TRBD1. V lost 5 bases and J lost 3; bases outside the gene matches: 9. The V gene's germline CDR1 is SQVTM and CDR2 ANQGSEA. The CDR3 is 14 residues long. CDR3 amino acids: CSVPTGAGDTEAFF. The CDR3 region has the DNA TGCAGCGTTCCCACAGGGGCAGGGGACACTGAAGCTTTCTTT.

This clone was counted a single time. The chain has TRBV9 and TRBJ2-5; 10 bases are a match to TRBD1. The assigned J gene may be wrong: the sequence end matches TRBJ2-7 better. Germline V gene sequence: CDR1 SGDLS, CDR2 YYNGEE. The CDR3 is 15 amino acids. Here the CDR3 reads CASSVPGTGVHEQYF. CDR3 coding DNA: TGTGCCAGCAGCGTCCCCGGGACAGGGGTCCACGAGCAGTACTTC.

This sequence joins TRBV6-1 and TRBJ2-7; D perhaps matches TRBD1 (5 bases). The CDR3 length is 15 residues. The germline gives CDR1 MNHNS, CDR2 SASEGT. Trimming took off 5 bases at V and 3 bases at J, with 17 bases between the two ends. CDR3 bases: TGTGCCAGCAGTACCCAACCCAGGGTCAGCTACGAGCAGTACTTC. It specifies CASSTQPRVSYEQYF.

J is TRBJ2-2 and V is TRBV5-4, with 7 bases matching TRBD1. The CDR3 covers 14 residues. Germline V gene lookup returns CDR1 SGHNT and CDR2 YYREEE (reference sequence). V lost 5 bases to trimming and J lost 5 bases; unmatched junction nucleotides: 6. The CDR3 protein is CASSGTDSTGELFF. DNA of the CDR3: TGTGCCAGCAGTGGGACAGACTCTACCGGGGAGCTGTTTTTT.

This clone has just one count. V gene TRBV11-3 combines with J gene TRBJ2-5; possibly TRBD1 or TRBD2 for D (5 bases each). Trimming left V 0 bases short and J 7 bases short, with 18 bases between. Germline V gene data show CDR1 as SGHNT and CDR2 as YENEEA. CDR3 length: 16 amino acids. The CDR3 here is CASSLDTPGTGTTQYF. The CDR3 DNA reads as TGTGCCAGCAGCTTAGATACACCAGGGACGGGCACGACCCAGTACTTC.

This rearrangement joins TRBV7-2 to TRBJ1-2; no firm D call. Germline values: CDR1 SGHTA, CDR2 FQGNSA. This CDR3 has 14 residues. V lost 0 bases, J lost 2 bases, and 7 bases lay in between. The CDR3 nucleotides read TGTGCCAGCAGCTTAGCAGCAGGAAACTATGGCTACACCTTC. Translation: CASSLAAGNYGYTF.

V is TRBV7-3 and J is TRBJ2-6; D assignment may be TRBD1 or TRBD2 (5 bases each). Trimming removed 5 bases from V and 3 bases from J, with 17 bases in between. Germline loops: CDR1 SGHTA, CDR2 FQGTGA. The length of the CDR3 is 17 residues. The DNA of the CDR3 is TGTGCCAGCAGCGGGGGTCAGGGAGTCTTTGGGGCCAACGTCCTGACTTTC. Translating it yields CASSGGQGVFGANVLTF.

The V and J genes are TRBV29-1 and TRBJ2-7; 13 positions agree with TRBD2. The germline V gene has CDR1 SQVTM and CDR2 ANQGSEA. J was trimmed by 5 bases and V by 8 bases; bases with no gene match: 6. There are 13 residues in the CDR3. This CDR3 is CSFTGTSGDEQYF. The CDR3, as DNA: TGCAGCTTCACCGGGACTAGCGGGGACGAGCAGTACTTC.

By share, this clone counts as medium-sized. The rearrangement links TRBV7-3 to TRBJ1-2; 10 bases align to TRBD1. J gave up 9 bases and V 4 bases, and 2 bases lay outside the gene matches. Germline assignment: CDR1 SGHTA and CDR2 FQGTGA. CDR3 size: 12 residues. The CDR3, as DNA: TGTGCCAGCAGCTCGGGACAGGGGAGCTACACCTTC. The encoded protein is CASSSGQGSYTF.

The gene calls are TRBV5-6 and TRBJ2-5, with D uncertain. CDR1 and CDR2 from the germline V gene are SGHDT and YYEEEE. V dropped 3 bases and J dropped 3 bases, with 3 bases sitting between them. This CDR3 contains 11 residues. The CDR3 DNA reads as TGTGCCAGCAGCTACGAAGAGACCCAGTACTTC. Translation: CASSYEETQYF.

Written as DNA, the CDR3 is TGTGCCACCAGTACATCTAACTATGGCTACACCTTC. It yields the protein CATSTSNYGYTF. The chain recombines TRBV15 with TRBJ1-2; D gene unclear. This CDR3 contains 12 residues. Trimming removed 6 bases at V and 0 bases at J, with 5 bases between. From germline, CDR1 is LNHNV and CDR2 YYDKDF (reference sequence).

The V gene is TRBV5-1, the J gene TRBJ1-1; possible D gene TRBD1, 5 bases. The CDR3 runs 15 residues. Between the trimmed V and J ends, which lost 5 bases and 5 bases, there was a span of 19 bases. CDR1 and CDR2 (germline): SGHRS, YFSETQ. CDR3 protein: CASSSSPSGGTEAFF. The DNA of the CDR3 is TGCGCCAGCAGTTCCAGCCCGAGCGGGGGAACTGAAGCTTTCTTT.

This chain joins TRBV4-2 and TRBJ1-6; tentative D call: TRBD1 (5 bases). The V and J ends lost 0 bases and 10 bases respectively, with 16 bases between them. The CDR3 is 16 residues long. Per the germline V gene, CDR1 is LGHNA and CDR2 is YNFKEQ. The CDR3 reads CASSQDRGLEASPLHF. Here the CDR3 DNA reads TGTGCCAGCAGCCAAGATAGGGGCCTAGAGGCCTCACCCCTCCACTTT.

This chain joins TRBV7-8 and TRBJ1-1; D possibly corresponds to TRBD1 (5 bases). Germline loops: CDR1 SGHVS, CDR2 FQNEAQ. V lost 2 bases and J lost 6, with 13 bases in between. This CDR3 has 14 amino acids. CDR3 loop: CASSLKGGGAEAFF. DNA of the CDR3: TGTGCCAGCAGCTTAAAGGGTGGGGGGGCTGAAGCTTTCTTT. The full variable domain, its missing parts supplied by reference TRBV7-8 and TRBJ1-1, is GAGVSQSPRYKVAKRGQDVALRCDPISGHVSLFWYQQALGQGPEFLTYFQNEAQLDKSGLPSDRFFAERPEGSVSTLKIQRTQQEDSAVYLCASSLKGGGAEAFFGQGTRLTVV.

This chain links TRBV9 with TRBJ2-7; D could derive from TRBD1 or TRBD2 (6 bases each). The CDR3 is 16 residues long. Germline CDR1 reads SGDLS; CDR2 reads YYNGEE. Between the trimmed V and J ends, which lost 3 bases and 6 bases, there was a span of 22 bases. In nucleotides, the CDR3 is TGTGCCAGCAGCGCAGGGGACTCTCCCGGGCAGGGCGAGCAGTACTTC. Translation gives CASSAGDSPGQGEQYF. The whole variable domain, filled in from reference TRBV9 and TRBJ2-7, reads DSGVTQTPKHLITATGQRVTLRCSPRSGDLSVYWYQQSLDQGLQFLIQYYNGEERAKGNILERFSAQQFPDLHSELNLSSLELGDSALYFCASSAGDSPGQGEQYFGPGTRLTVT.

CDR3 sequence (DNA): TGTGCCAGCAGCACGGCGGTGTCAGATACGCAGTATTTT. This translates into CASSTAVSDTQYF. The chain joins TRBV7-3 to TRBJ2-3; D unclear. The CDR3 is 13 residues long. V was shortened by 5 bases and J by 4 bases, with 10 bases between the two germline ends. Germline values: CDR1 SGHTA, CDR2 FQGTGA. The full variable domain, completed using reference TRBV7-3 and TRBJ2-3, is GAGVSQTPSNKVTEKGKYVELRCDPISGHTALYWYRQSLGQGPEFLIYFQGTGAADDSGLPNDRFFAVRPEGSVSTLKIQRTERGDSAVYLCASSTAVSDTQYFGPGTRLTVL.

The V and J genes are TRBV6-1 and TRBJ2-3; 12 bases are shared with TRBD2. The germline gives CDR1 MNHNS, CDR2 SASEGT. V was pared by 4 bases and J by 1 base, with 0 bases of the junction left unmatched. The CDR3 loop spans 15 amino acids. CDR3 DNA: TGTGCCAGCAGTGGACTAGCGGGGGGCACAGATACGCAGTATTTT. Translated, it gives CASSGLAGGTDTQYF.

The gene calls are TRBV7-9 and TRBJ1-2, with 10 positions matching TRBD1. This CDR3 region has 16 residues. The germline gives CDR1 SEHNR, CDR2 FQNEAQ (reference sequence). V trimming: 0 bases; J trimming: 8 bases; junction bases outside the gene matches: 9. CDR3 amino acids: CASSLAPGTGVGGYTF. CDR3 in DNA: TGTGCCAGCAGCTTAGCACCCGGGACAGGGGTAGGCGGCTACACCTTC. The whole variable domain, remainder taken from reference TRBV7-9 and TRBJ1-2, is DTGVSQNPRHKITKRGQNVTFRCDPISEHNRLYWYRQTLGQGPEFLTYFQNEAQLEKSRLLSDRFSAERPKGSFSTLEIQRTEQGDSAMYLCASSLAPGTGVGGYTFGSGTRLTVV.

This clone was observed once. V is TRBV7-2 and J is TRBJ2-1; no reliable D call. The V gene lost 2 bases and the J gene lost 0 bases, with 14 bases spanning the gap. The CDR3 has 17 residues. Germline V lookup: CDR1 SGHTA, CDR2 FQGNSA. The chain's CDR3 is CASSLFRQFSSYNEQFF. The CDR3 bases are TGTGCCAGCAGCTTATTTCGTCAGTTCAGCTCCTACAATGAGCAGTTCTTC.

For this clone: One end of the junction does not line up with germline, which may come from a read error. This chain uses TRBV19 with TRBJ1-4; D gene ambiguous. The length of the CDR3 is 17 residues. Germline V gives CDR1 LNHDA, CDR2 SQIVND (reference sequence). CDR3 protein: CAGRSPDGSATNEKLFF. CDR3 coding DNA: TGTGCCGGTAGGTCCCCGGACGGTTCAGCAACTAATGAAAAACTGTTTTTT. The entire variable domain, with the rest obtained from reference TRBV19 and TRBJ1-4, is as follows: DGGITQSPKYLFRKEGQNVTLSCEQNLNHDAMYWYRQDPGQGLRLIYYSQIVNDFQKGDIAEGYSVSREKKESFPLTVTSAQKNPTAFYLCAGRSPDGSATNEKLFFGSGTQLSVL.

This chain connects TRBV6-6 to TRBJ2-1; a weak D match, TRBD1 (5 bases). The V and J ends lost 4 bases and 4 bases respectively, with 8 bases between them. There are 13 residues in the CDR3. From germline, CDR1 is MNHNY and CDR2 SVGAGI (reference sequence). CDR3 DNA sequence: TGTGCCAGCAGTTTCCGACAGTACAATGAGCAGTTCTTC. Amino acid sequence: CASSFRQYNEQFF.